This T cell receptor (beta chain) derives from a study of cytomegalovirus exposure and HLA in healthy donors. Study context: Researchers previously reported finding just under 120 million unique TCR beta sequences from 150 million to 200 million T cells. Study results and limitations: In a later analysis, HLA-C alleles had the fewest associated TCRs, DRB1 alleles the most. In a later analysis, around 18,000 TCR beta sequences were associated with HLA alleles at 0.05 false discovery rate.

PCR was performed using 60 Vbeta and 13 Jbeta primers. Clones were read by immunoSEQ multiplex PCR, and TCRdb kept only the in-frame ones, dropping some. This sample carries 150,000 or so clones, with 2.1% going to the ten biggest clones. As regards this clone: Its specificity is not known.

This CDR3 contains 12 residues. From germline, CDR1 is MDHEN and CDR2 SYDVKM. With 3 bases removed from V and 0 bases from J, the gap between germline ends came to 2 bases. Everyone who donated was a healthy bone marrow donor. The chain joins TRBV28 to TRBJ1-2; no firm D call. The receptor was isolated from a man aged 25 to 40 in good health and CMV-seronegative. Sequenced sample: PBMCs. The CDR3 DNA reads TGTGCCAGCAGTTTCACTAACTATGGCTACACCTTC. Protein sequence: CASSFTNYGYTF.